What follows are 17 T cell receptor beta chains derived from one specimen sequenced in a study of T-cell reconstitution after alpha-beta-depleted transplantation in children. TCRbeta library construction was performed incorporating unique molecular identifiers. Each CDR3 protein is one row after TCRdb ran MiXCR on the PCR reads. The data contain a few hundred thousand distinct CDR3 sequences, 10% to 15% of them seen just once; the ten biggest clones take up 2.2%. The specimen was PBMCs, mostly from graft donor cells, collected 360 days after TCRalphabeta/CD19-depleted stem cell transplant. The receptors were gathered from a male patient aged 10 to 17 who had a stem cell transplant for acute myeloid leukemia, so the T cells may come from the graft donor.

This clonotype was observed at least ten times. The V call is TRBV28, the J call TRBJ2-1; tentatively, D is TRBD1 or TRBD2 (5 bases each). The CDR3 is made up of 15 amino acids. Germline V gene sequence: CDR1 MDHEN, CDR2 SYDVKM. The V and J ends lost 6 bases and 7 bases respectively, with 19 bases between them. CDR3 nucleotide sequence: TGTGCCAGCAGAAAGGGACGTCTTCTAAGAAATGAGCAGTTCTTC. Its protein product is CASRKGRLLRNEQFF.

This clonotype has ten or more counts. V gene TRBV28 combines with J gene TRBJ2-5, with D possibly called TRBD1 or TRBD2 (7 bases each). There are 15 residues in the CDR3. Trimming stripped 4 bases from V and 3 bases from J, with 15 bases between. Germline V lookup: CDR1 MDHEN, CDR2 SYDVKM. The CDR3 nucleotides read TGTGCCAGCAGTTCCCTGACAGGGAGGGAAGAGACCCAGTACTTC. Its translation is CASSSLTGREETQYF.

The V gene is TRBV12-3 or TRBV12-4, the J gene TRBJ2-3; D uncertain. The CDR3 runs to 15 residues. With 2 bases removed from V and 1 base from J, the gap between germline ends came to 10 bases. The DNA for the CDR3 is TGTGCCAGCAGTTTACGTGGGAAGGGCACAGATACGCAGTATTTT. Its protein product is CASSLRGKGTDTQYF.

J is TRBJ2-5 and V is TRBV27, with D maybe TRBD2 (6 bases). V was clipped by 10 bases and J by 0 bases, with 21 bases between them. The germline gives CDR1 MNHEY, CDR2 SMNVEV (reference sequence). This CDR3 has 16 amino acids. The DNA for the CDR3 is TGTGCCACCGGGGCTAGCGACAAATACTACCAAGAGACCCAGTACTTC. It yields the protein CATGASDKYYQETQYF.

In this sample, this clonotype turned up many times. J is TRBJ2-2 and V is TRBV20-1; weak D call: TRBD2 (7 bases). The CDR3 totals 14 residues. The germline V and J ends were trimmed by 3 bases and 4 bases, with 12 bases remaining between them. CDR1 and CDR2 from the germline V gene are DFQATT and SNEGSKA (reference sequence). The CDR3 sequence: CSASGGRATGELFF. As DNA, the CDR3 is TGCAGTGCTAGCGGGGGGCGCGCCACCGGGGAGCTGTTTTTT.

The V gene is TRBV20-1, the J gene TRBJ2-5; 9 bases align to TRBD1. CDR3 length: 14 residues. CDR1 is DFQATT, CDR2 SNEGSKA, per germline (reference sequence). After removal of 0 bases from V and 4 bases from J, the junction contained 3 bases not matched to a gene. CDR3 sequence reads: CSARDPGQGETQYF. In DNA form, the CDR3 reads TGCAGTGCTAGAGATCCGGGACAGGGAGAGACCCAGTACTTC.

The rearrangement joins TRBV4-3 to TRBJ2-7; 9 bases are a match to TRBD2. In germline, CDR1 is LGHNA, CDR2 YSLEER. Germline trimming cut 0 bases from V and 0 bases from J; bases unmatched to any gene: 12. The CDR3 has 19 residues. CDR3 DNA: TGCGCCAGCAGCCAAGAAATTCTAGCGGGACCGATGAGCTCCTACGAGCAGTACTTC. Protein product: CASSQEILAGPMSSYEQYF.

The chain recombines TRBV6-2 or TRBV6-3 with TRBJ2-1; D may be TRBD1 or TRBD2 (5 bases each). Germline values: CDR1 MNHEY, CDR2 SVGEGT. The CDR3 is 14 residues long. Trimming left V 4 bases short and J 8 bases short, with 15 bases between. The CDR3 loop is CASSWGTSFDEQFF. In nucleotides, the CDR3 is TGTGCCAGCAGTTGGGGGACCTCTTTCGATGAGCAGTTCTTC.

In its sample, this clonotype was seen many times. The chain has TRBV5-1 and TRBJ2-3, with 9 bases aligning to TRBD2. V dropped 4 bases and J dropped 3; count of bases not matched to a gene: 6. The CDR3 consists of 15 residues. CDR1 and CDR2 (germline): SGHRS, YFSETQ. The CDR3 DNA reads TGCGCCAGCAGCGCCTGGCTAGCGGGAACAGATACGCAGTATTTT. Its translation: CASSAWLAGTDTQYF. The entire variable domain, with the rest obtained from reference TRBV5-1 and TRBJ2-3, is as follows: KAGVTQTPRYLIKTRGQQVTLSCSPISGHRSVSWYQQTPGQGLQFLFEYFSETQRNKGNFPGRFSGRQFSNSRSEMNVSTLELGDSALYLCASSAWLAGTDTQYFGPGTRLTVL.

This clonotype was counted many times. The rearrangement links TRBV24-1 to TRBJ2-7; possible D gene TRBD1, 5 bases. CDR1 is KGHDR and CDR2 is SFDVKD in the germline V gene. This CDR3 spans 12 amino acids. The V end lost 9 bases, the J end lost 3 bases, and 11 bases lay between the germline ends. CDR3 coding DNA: TGTGCCACCGCGACAGTCAACTACGAGCAGTACTTC. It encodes CATATVNYEQYF.

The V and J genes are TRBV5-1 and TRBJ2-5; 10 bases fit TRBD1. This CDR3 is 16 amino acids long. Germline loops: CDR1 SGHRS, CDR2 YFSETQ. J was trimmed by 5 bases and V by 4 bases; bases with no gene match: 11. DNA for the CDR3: TGCGCCAGCAGCACATCGGGACAGGGGCGCCAGGAGACCCAGTACTTC. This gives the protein CASSTSGQGRQETQYF.

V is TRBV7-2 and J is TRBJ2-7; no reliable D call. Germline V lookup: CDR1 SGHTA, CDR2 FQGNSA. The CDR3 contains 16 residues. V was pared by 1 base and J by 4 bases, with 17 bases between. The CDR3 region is CASSLGPRPLFYEQYF. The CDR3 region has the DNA TGTGCCAGCAGCTTAGGGCCGAGACCCCTGTTTTACGAGCAGTACTTC. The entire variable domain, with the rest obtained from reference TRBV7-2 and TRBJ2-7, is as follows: GAGVSQSPSNKVTEKGKDVELRCDPISGHTALYWYRQSLGQGLEFLIYFQGNSAPDKSGLPSDRFSAERTGGSVSTLTIQRTQQEDSAVYLCASSLGPRPLFYEQYFGPGTRLTVT.

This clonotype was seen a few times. CDR3 DNA sequence: TGTGCCAGCAGCCAAGTAGCGGGAGACCGGCAGTACTTC. Amino acids: CASSQVAGDRQYF. The chain recombines TRBV3-1 with TRBJ2-7, with 9 bases fitting TRBD2. The junction had 4 bases not matched to a gene; V was cut back by 1 base and J by 9 bases. This CDR3 is built from 13 residues. Germline loops: CDR1 LGHDT, CDR2 YNNKEL (reference sequence).

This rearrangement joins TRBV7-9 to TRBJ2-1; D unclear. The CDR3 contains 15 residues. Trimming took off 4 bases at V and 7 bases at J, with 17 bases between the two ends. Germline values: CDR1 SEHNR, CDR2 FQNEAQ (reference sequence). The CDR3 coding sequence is TGTGCCAGCAGCTGGGAAGTTATTGGGGTAAATGAGCAGTTCTTC. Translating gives CASSWEVIGVNEQFF.

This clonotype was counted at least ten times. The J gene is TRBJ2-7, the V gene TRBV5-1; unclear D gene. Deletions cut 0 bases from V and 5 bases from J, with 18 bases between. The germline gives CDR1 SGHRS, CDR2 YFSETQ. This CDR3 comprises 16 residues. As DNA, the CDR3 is TGCGCCAGCAGCTTGGCGAAGTGGGAATACCCCCACGAGCAGTACTTC. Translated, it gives CASSLAKWEYPHEQYF.

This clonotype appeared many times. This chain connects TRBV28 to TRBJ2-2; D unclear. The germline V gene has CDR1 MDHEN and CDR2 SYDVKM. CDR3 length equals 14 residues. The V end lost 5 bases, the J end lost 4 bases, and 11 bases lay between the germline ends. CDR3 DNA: TGTGCCAGCAGTCCTTTTCTGGTCACCGGGGAGCTGTTTTTT. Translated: CASSPFLVTGELFF.

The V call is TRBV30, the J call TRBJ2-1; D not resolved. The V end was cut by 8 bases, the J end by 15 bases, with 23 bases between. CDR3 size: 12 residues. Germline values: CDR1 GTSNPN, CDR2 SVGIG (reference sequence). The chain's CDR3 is CAAVCGVPIWFF. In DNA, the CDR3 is TGTGCCGCGGTCTGTGGGGTCCCAATTTGGTTCTTC.